The rows below give T cell receptor beta chains drawn from one sample of a study of beta chain features in type 1 diabetes. Data came from immunoSEQ multiplex PCR; TCRdb stores just in-frame clones and leaves some out. The sample lists around 140,000 clones, 8% to 13% seen once, with about 1.3% in the top ten. Sequencing was done on a sample of naive CD4+ T cells from blood. The receptors shown here come from a man younger than 35 in good health. CDR3s include the opening cysteine and the closing phenylalanine or tryptophan. Fields, in order: D gene, J gene, clone size, V gene, CDR3 DNA, CDR3 protein. D genes are given only for firm matches. The size entry is marked missing in some rows and otherwise reads once, few, many or a size class.

D gene: TRBD2
J gene: TRBJ2-3
clone size: few
V gene: TRBV5-4
CDR3 DNA: TGTGCCAGCAGCTTGGGACTAGCGGGGACAGATACGCAGTATTTT
CDR3 protein: CASSLGLAGTDTQYF

D gene: -
J gene: TRBJ1-5
clone size: few
V gene: TRBV7-9
CDR3 DNA: TGTGCCAGCAGCTTAGGGGGAGGGGGCAATCAGCCCCAGCATTTT
CDR3 protein: CASSLGGGGNQPQHF

D gene: -
J gene: TRBJ1-1
clone size: few
V gene: TRBV30
CDR3 DNA: TGTGCCTGGACGGGAGGGATGAACACTGAAGCTTTCTTT
CDR3 protein: CAWTGGMNTEAFF

D gene: -
J gene: TRBJ1-2
clone size: -
V gene: TRBV7-6
CDR3 DNA: TGTGCCAGCAGCCCCGCAGGGTTGGACTATGGCTACACCTTC
CDR3 protein: CASSPAGLDYGYTF

D gene: -
J gene: TRBJ1-5
clone size: -
V gene: TRBV4-3
CDR3 DNA: TGCGCCAGCAGCCAAGATTTAGCAGGGCCTAGCAATCAGCCCCAGCATTTT
CDR3 protein: CASSQDLAGPSNQPQHF

D gene: -
J gene: TRBJ2-7
clone size: few
V gene: TRBV15
CDR3 DNA: TGTGCCACCAGCAGCGACCCGTACCGGGGCTCCTACGAGCAGTACTTC
CDR3 protein: CATSSDPYRGSYEQYF

D gene: -
J gene: TRBJ1-2
clone size: few
V gene: TRBV7-9
CDR3 DNA: TGTGCCAGCAGCCCGCGTCGGCCGGGAGCTAACTATGGCTACACCTTC
CDR3 protein: CASSPRRPGANYGYTF

D gene: -
J gene: TRBJ2-6
clone size: few
V gene: TRBV6-6
CDR3 DNA: TGTGCCAGCAGCGCATCCAGCTCTGGGGCCAACGTCCTGACTTTC
CDR3 protein: CASSASSSGANVLTF

D gene: -
J gene: TRBJ2-3
clone size: -
V gene: TRBV10-3
CDR3 DNA: TGTGCCATCAGTGAGGAGGGGGGGAGCTACACAGATACGCAGTATTTT
CDR3 protein: CAISEEGGSYTDTQYF

D gene: TRBD1
J gene: TRBJ2-7
clone size: few
V gene: TRBV30
CDR3 DNA: TGTGCCTGGGCACTTCGGGACAGGGCGGCATACGAGCAGTACTTC
CDR3 protein: CAWALRDRAAYEQYF

D gene: -
J gene: TRBJ2-5
clone size: once
V gene: TRBV2
CDR3 DNA: TGTGCCAGAAGTGGTCAGGGAAAAGAGACCCAGTACTTC
CDR3 protein: CARSGQGKETQYF

D gene: -
J gene: TRBJ2-7
clone size: few
V gene: TRBV19
CDR3 DNA: TGTGCCCCCCCATTCGGGGATGGCAGGGAGCAGTACTTC
CDR3 protein: CAPPFGDGREQYF

D gene: -
J gene: TRBJ2-7
clone size: -
V gene: TRBV2
CDR3 DNA: TGTGCCAGCAGTCGAACAGGAGCATCCTACGAGCAGTACTTC
CDR3 protein: CASSRTGASYEQYF